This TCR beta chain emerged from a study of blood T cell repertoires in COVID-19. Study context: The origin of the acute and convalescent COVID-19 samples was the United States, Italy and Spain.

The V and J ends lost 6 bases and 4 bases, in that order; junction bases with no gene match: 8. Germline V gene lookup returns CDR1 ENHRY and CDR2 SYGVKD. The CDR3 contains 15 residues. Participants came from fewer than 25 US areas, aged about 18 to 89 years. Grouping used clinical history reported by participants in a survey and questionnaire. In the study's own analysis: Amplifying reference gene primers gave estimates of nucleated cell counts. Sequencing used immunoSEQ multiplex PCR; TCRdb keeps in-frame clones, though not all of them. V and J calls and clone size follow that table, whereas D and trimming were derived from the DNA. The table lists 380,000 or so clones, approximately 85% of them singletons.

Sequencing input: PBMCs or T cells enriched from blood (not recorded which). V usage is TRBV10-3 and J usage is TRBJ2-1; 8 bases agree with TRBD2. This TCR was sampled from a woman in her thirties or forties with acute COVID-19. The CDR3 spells CAIRASGGLYNEQFF. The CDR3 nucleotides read TGTGCCATCAGGGCGAGCGGGGGTTTATACAATGAGCAGTTCTTC.